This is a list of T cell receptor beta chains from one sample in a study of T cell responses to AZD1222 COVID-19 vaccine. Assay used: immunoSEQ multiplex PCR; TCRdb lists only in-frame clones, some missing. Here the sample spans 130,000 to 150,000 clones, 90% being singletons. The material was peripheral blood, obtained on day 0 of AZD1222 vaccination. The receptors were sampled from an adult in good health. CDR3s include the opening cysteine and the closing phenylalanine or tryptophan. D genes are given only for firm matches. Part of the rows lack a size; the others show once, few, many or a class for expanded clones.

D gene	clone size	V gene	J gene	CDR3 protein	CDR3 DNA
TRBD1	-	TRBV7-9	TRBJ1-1	CASSQLKGANTEAFF	TGTGCCAGCAGCCAACTTAAGGGGGCGAACACTGAAGCTTTCTTT
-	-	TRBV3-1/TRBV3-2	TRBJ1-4	CASSQRGGSEKLFF	TGTGCCAGCAGCCAGAGAGGTGGTTCTGAAAAACTGTTTTTT
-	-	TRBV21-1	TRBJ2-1	CASSKIGTAYNEQFF	TGTGCCAGCAGCAAAATTGGGACTGCCTACAATGAGCAGTTCTTC
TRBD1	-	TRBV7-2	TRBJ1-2	CASTHGTTGGYGYTF	TGTGCCAGCACCCACGGGACGACAGGGGGCTATGGCTACACCTTC
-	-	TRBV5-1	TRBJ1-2	CASSLGDPYGYTF	TGCGCCAGCAGCTTGGGAGACCCCTATGGCTACACCTTC
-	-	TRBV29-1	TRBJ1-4	CSVTDRRDNEKLFF	TGCAGCGTTACAGACAGGAGGGATAATGAAAAACTGTTTTTT
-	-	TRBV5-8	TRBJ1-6	CASSLASRLNNSPLHF	TGTGCCAGCAGCTTGGCCTCGAGACTAAATAATTCACCCCTCCACTTT
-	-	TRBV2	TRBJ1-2	CASSLSKDGYTF	TGTGCCAGCAGCCTATCAAAGGATGGCTACACCTTC
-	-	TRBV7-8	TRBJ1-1	CASSWDGGDTEAFF	TGTGCCAGCAGCTGGGACGGAGGGGACACTGAAGCTTTCTTT
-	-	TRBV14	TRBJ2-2	CASSHKARVTGELFF	TGTGCCAGCAGCCACAAAGCTAGGGTCACCGGGGAGCTGTTTTTT
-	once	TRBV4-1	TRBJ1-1	CASSQESTSVADTEAFF	TGCGCCAGCAGCCAAGAGTCCACTTCTGTCGCGGACACTGAAGCTTTCTTT
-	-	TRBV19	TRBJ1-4	CASSIQGSNGEKLFF	TGTGCCAGTAGTATCCAGGGTTCTAATGGTGAAAAACTGTTTTTT
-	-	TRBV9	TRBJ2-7	CASSGAGNYEQYF	TGTGCCAGCAGCGGGGCGGGGAACTACGAGCAGTACTTC
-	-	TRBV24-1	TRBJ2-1	CATSGQATYNEQFF	TGTGCCACCAGTGGGCAGGCTACCTACAATGAGCAGTTCTTC
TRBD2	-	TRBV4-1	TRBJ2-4	CASSQSSGGRSAKNIQYF	TGCGCCAGCAGCCAATCTAGCGGGGGGCGATCAGCCAAAAACATTCAGTACTTC
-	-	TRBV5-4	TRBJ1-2	CASSLPGATNGYTF	TGTGCCAGCAGCCTTCCCGGCGCCACAAATGGCTACACCTTC
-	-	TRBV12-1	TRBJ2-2	CATYPWGSTGELFF	TGTGCCACCTACCCCTGGGGAAGCACCGGGGAGCTGTTTTTT
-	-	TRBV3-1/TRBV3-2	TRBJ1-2	CASSQGTGVLYGYTF	TGTGCCAGCAGCCAAGGGACGGGGGTTTTGTATGGCTACACCTTC
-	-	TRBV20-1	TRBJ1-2	CSARGGVGYTF	TGCAGTGCTAGAGGGGGAGTGGGCTACACCTTC
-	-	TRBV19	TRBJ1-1	CASRSAGPNTEAFF	TGTGCCAGTCGCTCCGCGGGACCGAACACTGAAGCTTTCTTT
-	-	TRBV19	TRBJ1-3	CASSIDPGTESSGNTIYF	TGTGCCAGTAGTATAGACCCCGGGACCGAGAGCTCTGGAAACACCATATATTTT
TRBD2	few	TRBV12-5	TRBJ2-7	CASGFYPPTSGRSYEQYF	TGTGCTAGTGGTTTCTATCCACCTACTAGCGGGCGTTCCTACGAGCAGTACTTC
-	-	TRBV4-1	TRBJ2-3	CASSQEGGSTDTQYF	TGCGCCAGCAGCCAAGAAGGGGGGAGCACAGATACGCAGTATTTT
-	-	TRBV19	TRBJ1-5	CASSGGRRNQPQHF	TGTGCCAGTAGTGGGGGCAGACGCAATCAGCCCCAGCATTTT
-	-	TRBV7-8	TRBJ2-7	CASSLGAEGYEQYF	TGTGCCAGCAGCTTAGGGGCTGAGGGATACGAGCAGTACTTC
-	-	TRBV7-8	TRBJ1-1	CASSFGQMNTEAFF	TGTGCCAGCAGCTTCGGACAGATGAACACTGAAGCTTTCTTT
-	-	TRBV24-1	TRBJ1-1	CATSEKGVPEAFF	TGTGCCACCAGTGAGAAGGGGGTCCCTGAAGCTTTCTTT
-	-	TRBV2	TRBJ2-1	CASGADGNNEQFF	TGTGCCAGCGGGGCCGACGGCAACAATGAGCAGTTCTTC
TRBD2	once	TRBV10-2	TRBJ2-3	CASSELGSGPSSTDTQYF	TGCGCCAGCAGTGAGTTAGGTAGCGGGCCTTCTAGCACAGATACGCAGTATTTT
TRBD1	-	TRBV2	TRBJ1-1	CASQRDSNMNTEAFF	TGTGCCAGCCAGCGGGACAGCAACATGAACACTGAAGCTTTCTTT
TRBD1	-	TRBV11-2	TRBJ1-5	CASSLERGTGGNQPQHF	TGTGCCAGCAGCTTAGAGCGCGGGACAGGAGGCAATCAGCCCCAGCATTTT
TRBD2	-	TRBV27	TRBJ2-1	CASSPPLADEQFF	TGTGCCAGCAGCCCTCCTCTAGCGGATGAGCAGTTCTTC
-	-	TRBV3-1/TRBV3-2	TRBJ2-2	CASSQDRDLANTGELFF	TGTGCCAGCAGCCAAGACCGGGACTTAGCGAACACCGGGGAGCTGTTTTTT
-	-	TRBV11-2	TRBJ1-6	CASSWQGQSPLHF	TGTGCCAGCAGCTGGCAGGGTCAATCACCCCTCCACTTT
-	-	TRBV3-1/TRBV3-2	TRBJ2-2	CASSQSPGAGELFF	TGTGCCAGCAGCCAATCCCCAGGGGCCGGGGAGCTGTTTTTT
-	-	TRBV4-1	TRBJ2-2	CASSQAGTLNTGELFF	TGCGCCAGCAGCCAAGCCGGGACCCTGAACACCGGGGAGCTGTTTTTT
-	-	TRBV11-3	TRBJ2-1	CASSLQGGPYNEQFF	TGTGCCAGCAGCTTACAGGGGGGTCCCTACAATGAGCAGTTCTTC
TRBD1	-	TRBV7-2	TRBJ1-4	CASSLEAAGGEEKLFF	TGTGCCAGCAGCTTAGAGGCGGCAGGGGGCGAAGAAAAACTGTTTTTT
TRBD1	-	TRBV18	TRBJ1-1	CASSLRQGESTEAFF	TGTGCCAGCTCCCTTCGACAGGGGGAAAGCACTGAAGCTTTCTTT
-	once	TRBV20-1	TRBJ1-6	CSASWRLGSPLHF	TGCAGTGCTAGTTGGAGACTGGGTTCACCCCTCCACTTT